These 11 T cell receptor beta chains share one sample of origin, sequenced in a study of siplizumab effects on memory and regulatory T cells. Some clones are missing from TCRdb's copy, which holds only in-frame ones; the method was immunoSEQ multiplex PCR. The sample lists some 70,000 clones; approximately 89% were seen once. Input material: Tregs sorted from blood. The receptor set was obtained from a human donor in good health.

The CDR3 DNA is TGTGCCTGGAGTAGGGGACTAGGGAATAAGCAGTACTTC. Residues: CAWSRGLGNKQYF. The chain joins TRBV30 to TRBJ2-7; 8 bases are shared with TRBD2. The V gene end was trimmed by 2 bases and the J gene end by 8 bases; junction bases not matched to a gene: 8. Germline assignment: CDR1 GTSNPN and CDR2 SVGIG (reference sequence). CDR3 length: 13 amino acids.

CDR3 in DNA: TGTGCCAGCAGTTACTCACATCCGCAGGGTCCCTACGAGCAGTACTTC. Translating gives CASSYSHPQGPYEQYF. The chain uses TRBV6-5 and TRBJ2-7, with D possibly matching TRBD1 (5 bases). V was shortened by 0 bases and J by 2 bases, with 14 bases between the two germline ends. The CDR3 consists of 16 residues. The germline CDR1 and CDR2 sequences are MNHEY and SVGAGI.

The rearrangement uses TRBV7-2 and TRBJ2-5; no firm D call. The germline V gene has CDR1 SGHTA and CDR2 FQGNSA. Between the trimmed V and J ends, which lost 2 bases and 2 bases, there was a span of 6 bases. This CDR3 has 13 amino acids. Here the CDR3 reads CASSLNRQETQYF. CDR3 nucleotides: TGTGCCAGCAGCTTAAACCGGCAAGAGACCCAGTACTTC.

The chain couples TRBV7-3 to TRBJ1-1; D gene uncertain. Germline V gene sequence: CDR1 SGHTA, CDR2 FQGTGA. Trimming pared 5 bases from V and 4 bases from J, leaving 11 bases between. This CDR3 contains 13 residues. CDR3 nucleotides: TGTGCCAGCAGCACCGAATTATCCACTGAAGCTTTCTTT. Its protein product is CASSTELSTEAFF.

The chain is built from TRBV30 and TRBJ1-3, with 8 bases identical to TRBD1. This CDR3 region has 15 residues. V shed 3 bases and J 2 bases; nucleotides not matched to a gene: 6. In germline, CDR1 is GTSNPN, CDR2 SVGIG (reference sequence). The CDR3: CAWRSGGLTGNTIYF. CDR3 nucleotide sequence: TGTGCCTGGAGGTCAGGGGGCCTTACTGGAAACACCATATATTTT.

This chain connects TRBV28 to TRBJ2-1; TRBD2 matches 8 bases. Germline-derived CDR1 and CDR2 are MDHEN and SYDVKM. The CDR3 loop spans 14 amino acids. The ends lost 6 bases at V and 7 bases at J; junction bases unmatched: 8. CDR3 nucleotides: TGTGCCAGCAGGGTCGGACTAGCCTCTAATGAGCAGTTCTTC. Translated, it gives CASRVGLASNEQFF.

V and J are TRBV30 and TRBJ1-1; D call uncertain. CDR1 and CDR2 (germline): GTSNPN, SVGIG (reference sequence). The CDR3 has 15 residues. V lost 0 bases and J lost 3, with 14 bases in between. The CDR3 is CAWSVLVGGDTEAFF. The CDR3 DNA is TGTGCCTGGAGTGTACTTGTAGGTGGGGACACTGAAGCTTTCTTT.

The V and J genes are TRBV6-6 and TRBJ1-1; D gene uncertain. CDR1 and CDR2 (germline): MNHNY, SVGAGI (reference sequence). The CDR3 contains 11 residues. V lost 7 bases and J 4 bases, leaving 7 bases between the germline ends. The CDR3 coding sequence is TGTGCCAGCAAGGGAGGCACTGAAGCTTTCTTT. This sequence encodes CASKGGTEAFF.

V usage is TRBV10-3 and J usage is TRBJ1-4, with D perhaps TRBD1 (6 bases). CDR3 size: 15 residues. Germline CDR1 is ENHRY and CDR2 is SYGVKD. Trimming cost V 0 bases and J 7 bases, with 12 bases left between them. CDR3 in amino acids: CAISESRRGGEKLFF. Here the CDR3 DNA reads TGTGCCATCAGTGAGTCTCGCAGGGGTGGTGAAAAACTGTTTTTT.

The chain uses TRBV15 and TRBJ2-2, with 9 bases matching TRBD1. The J segment lost 6 bases and the V segment lost 2 bases, leaving 4 bases of the junction unmatched. The CDR3 sequence is 15 residues long. The germline V gene has CDR1 LNHNV and CDR2 YYDKDF (reference sequence). CDR3: CATSRNRGRPGELFF. The CDR3 DNA is TGTGCCACCAGCAGAAACAGGGGGCGCCCCGGGGAGCTGTTTTTT.

CDR3 sequence: CASTLRGLNGYTF. The CDR3 DNA sequence: TGTGCCTCCACCCTTCGGGGGCTTAATGGCTACACCTTC. This chain links TRBV30 with TRBJ1-2; D is perhaps TRBD1 (6 bases). The germline V and J ends were trimmed by 7 bases and 6 bases, with 18 bases remaining between them. Germline V gene lookup returns CDR1 GTSNPN and CDR2 SVGIG (reference sequence). CDR3 length: 13 amino acids. Combining the CDR3 with reference TRBV30 and TRBJ1-2 gives the whole variable domain SQTIHQWPATLVQPVGSPLSLECTVEGTSNPNLYWYRQAAGRGLQLLFYSVGIGQISSEVPQNLSASRPQDRQFILSSKKLLLSDSGFYLCASTLRGLNGYTFGSGTRLTVV.